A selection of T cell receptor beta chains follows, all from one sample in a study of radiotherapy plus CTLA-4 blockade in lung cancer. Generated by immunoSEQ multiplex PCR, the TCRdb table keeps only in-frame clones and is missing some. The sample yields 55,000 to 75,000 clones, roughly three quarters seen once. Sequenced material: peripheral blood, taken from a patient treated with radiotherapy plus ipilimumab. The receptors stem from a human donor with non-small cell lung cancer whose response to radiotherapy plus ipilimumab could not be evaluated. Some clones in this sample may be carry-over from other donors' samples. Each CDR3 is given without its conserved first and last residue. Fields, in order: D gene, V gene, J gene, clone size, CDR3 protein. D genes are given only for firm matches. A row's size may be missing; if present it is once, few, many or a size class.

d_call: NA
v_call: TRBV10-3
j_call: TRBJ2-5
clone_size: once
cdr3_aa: ATGGPGAGETQY

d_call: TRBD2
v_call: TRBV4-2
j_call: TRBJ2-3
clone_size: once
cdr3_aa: ASSPRPLAGGPLDTQY

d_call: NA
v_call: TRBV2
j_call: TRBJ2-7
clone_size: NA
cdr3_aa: ASSYFSEQY

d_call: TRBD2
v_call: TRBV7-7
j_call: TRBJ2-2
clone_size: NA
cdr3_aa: ASSSLAGDLTGELF

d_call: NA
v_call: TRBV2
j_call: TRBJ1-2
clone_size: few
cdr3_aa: ASARDKWDYGYT

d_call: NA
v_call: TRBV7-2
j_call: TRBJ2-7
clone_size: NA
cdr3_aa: ASSLGWAGPAYEQY

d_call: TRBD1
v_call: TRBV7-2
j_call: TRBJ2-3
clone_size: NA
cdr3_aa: ASSRDRDSTDTQY

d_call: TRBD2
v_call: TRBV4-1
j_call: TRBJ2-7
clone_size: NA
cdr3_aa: ASSQVMTSGGREQY

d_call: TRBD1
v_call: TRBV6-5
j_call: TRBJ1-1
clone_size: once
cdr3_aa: ASSQPGTGNTEAF

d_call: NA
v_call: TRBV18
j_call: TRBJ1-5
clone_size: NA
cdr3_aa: ASSQAWVGVQPQH

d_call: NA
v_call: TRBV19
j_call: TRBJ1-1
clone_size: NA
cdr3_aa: ASRILAQPEAF

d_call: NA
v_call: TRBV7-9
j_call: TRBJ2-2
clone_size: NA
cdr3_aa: ASSRDTGELF

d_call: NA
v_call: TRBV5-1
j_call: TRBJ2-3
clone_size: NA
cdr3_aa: ASSLSQGRTDTQY

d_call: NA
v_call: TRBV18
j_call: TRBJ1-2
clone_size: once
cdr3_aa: ASSPVGQGSGYT

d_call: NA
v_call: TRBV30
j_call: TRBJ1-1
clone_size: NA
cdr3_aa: AYQPTAMNTEAF

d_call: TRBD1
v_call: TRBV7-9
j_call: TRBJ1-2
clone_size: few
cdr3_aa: ASSSGGWGRGGYT

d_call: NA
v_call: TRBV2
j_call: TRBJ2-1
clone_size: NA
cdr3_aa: ASSGSLYNEQF

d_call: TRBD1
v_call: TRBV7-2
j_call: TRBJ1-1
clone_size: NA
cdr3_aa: ASSIQGGTEAF

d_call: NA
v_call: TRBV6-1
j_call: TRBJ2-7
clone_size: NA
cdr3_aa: ASREAPGFSYEQY

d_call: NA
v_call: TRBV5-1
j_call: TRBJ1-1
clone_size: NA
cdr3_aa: ASQGLHTEAF

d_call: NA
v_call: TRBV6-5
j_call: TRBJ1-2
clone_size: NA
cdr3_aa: ASNPRGRLYGYT

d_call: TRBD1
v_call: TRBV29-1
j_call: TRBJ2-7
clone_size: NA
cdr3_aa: SVVPGGRYEQY

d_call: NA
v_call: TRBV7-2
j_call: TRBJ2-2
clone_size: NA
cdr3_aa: ALGGPFANTGELF

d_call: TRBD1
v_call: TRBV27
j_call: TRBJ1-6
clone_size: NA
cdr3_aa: ASSLWETGVSPLH

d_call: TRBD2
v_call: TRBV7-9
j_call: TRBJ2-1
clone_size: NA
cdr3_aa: ASSSRISGEQF

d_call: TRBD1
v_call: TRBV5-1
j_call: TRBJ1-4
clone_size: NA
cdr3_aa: ASSTQGPNEKLF

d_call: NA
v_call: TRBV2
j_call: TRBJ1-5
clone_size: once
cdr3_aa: ASTKAGQPQH

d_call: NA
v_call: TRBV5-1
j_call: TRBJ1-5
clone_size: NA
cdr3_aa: ASSLGEINQPQH

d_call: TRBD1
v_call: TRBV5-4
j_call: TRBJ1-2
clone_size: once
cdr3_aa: ASSPPEGARGYT

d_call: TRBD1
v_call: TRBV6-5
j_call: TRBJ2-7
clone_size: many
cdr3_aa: ASSYSGTAYEQY

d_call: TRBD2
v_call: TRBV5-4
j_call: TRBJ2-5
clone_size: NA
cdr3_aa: ASSLGGLAGGLQETQY

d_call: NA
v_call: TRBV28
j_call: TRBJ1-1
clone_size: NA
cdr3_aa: ASTRGGALPMNTEAF

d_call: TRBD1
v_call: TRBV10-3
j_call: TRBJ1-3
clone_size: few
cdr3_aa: AISDDRAGNTIY

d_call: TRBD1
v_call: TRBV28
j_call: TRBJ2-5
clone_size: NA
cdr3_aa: ASRTGGRETQY

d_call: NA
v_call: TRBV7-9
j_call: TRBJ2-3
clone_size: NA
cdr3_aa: ASSLGGTDTQY

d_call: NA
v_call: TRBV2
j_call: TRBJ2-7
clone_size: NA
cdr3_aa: ASRGPGDEQY

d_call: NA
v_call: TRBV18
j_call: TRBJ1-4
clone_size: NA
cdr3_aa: ASSPLDTINEKLF